These 32 T cell receptor beta chains came from one sample sequenced in a study of T cells after yellow fever vaccination. TCRdb fed the 5' RACE reads into MiXCR, producing one record per CDR3 protein. Of more than 300,000 distinct CDR3 sequences in the sample, around 7% are singletons; the top ten hold about 18%. The specimen comprised PBMCs, sampled roughly 45 days after the first yellow fever vaccination. The receptors derive from a man younger than 30 who received the YFV17D yellow fever vaccine.

CDR3 DNA sequence: TGTGCTAGCCCGAACCCGGGAGGAGAGACCCAGTACTTC. It encodes CASPNPGGETQYF. The genes are TRBV12-5 and TRBJ2-5, with 7 bases identical to TRBD2. After removal of 9 bases from V and 4 bases from J, the junction contained 8 bases not matched to a gene. CDR3 length: 13 residues. Looked up from germline, CDR1 is LGHNT and CDR2 is FRNRAP.

The V and J genes are TRBV6-2 or TRBV6-3 and TRBJ2-3; D is uncertain. CDR3 length equals 18 residues. Germline CDR1 is MNHEY and CDR2 is SVGEGT. The ends were cut back, 2 bases at V and 5 bases at J, with 23 bases in the middle. DNA of the CDR3: TGTGCCAGCAGTTACAGGCCTTCTTCCCCAAAGTCGGGAGATACGCAGTATTTT. This sequence encodes CASSYRPSSPKSGDTQYF.

This chain links TRBV5-1 with TRBJ2-7; D perhaps matches TRBD2 (6 bases). CDR3 size: 14 residues. The V gene's germline CDR1 is SGHRS and CDR2 YFSETQ. V was shortened by 4 bases and J by 6 bases, with 17 bases between the two germline ends. This CDR3 is CASSPTPGEVEQYV. CDR3 nucleotides: TGCGCCAGCAGCCCGACCCCGGGGGAGGTCGAGCAGTACGTC.

This clonotype was seen a handful of times. The chain uses TRBV7-2 and TRBJ2-7, with a tentative D call TRBD2 (6 bases). The CDR3 has 15 amino acids. In germline, CDR1 is SGHTA, CDR2 FQGNSA. V shed 1 base and J shed 2 bases, with 12 bases lying between them. The CDR3 DNA reads as TGTGCCAGCAGCTTAGGTCCGGGGGACGCCTACGAGCAGTACTTC. Translating gives CASSLGPGDAYEQYF.

This clonotype occurred a few times. The chain uses TRBV4-3 and TRBJ2-5; 7 nucleotides match TRBD1. Looked up from germline, CDR1 is LGHNA and CDR2 is YSLEER. The CDR3 is made up of 14 amino acids. V was clipped by 5 bases and J by 4 bases; unmatched bases: 7. CDR3 region: CASSFRQGRETQYF. The CDR3 region has the DNA TGCGCCAGCAGCTTTCGACAGGGACGAGAGACCCAGTACTTC.

A few counts support this clonotype. V is TRBV5-1 and J is TRBJ1-1; D is unresolved. The V gene lost 0 bases and the J gene lost 4 bases, with 7 bases spanning the gap. CDR3 size: 13 residues. Germline V lookup: CDR1 SGHRS, CDR2 YFSETQ. CDR3: CASSLVRATEAFF. The CDR3 DNA follows: TGCGCCAGCAGCTTGGTAAGGGCCACTGAAGCTTTCTTT.

Sample share makes this clonotype medium-sized (0.01 to 0.1%). CDR3 in DNA: TGTGCCAGCAGCGCCACCCTGGGCGAGCAGTTCTTC. Protein sequence: CASSATLGEQFF. The V call is TRBV7-3, the J call TRBJ2-1; D not certain. The CDR3 length is 12 residues. V was cut by 5 bases and J by 10 bases, with 12 bases left in between. Germline CDR1 SGHTA, CDR2 FQGTGA. The full variable domain, its missing parts supplied by reference TRBV7-3 and TRBJ2-1, is GAGVSQTPSNKVTEKGKYVELRCDPISGHTALYWYRQSLGQGPEFLIYFQGTGAADDSGLPNDRFFAVRPEGSVSTLKIQRTERGDSAVYLCASSATLGEQFFGPGTRLTVL.

V is TRBV6-2 or TRBV6-3 and J is TRBJ2-5, with D maybe TRBD1 (6 bases). This CDR3 comprises 12 residues. Germline CDR1 is MNHEY and CDR2 is SVGEGT. With 7 bases removed from V and 3 bases from J, the gap between germline ends came to 9 bases. The CDR3 DNA is TGTGCCAGCAAACGGACAGAAGAGACCCAGTACTTC. Translated, it gives CASKRTEETQYF.

This clonotype was found a few times. The rearrangement links TRBV29-1 to TRBJ1-2; no reliable D call. Between the trimmed V and J ends, which lost 4 bases and 3 bases, there was a span of 12 bases. In germline, CDR1 is SQVTM, CDR2 ANQGSEA. This CDR3 contains 13 residues. The CDR3 sequence: CSVASGLDYGYTF. In DNA, the CDR3 is TGCAGCGTTGCTAGTGGGCTTGACTATGGCTACACCTTC.

This clonotype has a count of ten or more. The chain uses TRBV5-1 and TRBJ2-1; 8 nucleotides align to TRBD1. The germline CDR1 and CDR2 sequences are SGHRS and YFSETQ. V lost 4 bases and J lost 7; bases outside the gene matches: 7. This CDR3 is 14 amino acids long. The CDR3, as DNA: TGCGCCAGCAGCCTCGGACAGGGCGTGAATGAGCAGTTCTTC. This encodes CASSLGQGVNEQFF.

This clonotype showed up just a few times. The chain carries TRBV15 and TRBJ2-5, with D perhaps being TRBD1 or TRBD2 (5 bases each). The CDR3 totals 17 residues. V was cut by 1 base and J by 4 bases, with 19 bases left in between. Germline loops: CDR1 LNHNV, CDR2 YYDKDF (reference sequence). The CDR3 coding sequence is TGTGCCACCAGCAGAGTAGGGGCCGGGGCTGGGAGAGAGACCCAGTACTTC. It specifies CATSRVGAGAGRETQYF.

This clonotype was picked up many times. The rearrangement links TRBV7-2 to TRBJ2-5; D uncertain. The CDR3 length is 13 residues. CDR1 SGHTA and CDR2 FQGNSA come from the germline V gene. Trimming cost V 1 base and J 5 bases, with 8 bases left between them. The DNA of the CDR3 is TGTGCCAGCAGCTTAGTCCGCTCCGAGACCCAGTACTTC. Its protein is CASSLVRSETQYF.

The table lists this clonotype with a few counts. The V gene is TRBV4-1, the J gene TRBJ2-4; 7 nucleotides line up with TRBD2. The CDR3 spans 18 residues. J gave up 0 bases and V 1 base, and 9 bases lay outside the gene matches. Germline V lookup: CDR1 MGHRA, CDR2 YSYEKL. The CDR3 is CASSQAAIRTRAKNIQYF. As DNA, the CDR3 is TGCGCCAGCAGCCAAGCAGCGATCCGGACTAGAGCCAAAAACATTCAGTACTTC.

Ten or more counts support this clonotype. The chain couples TRBV15 to TRBJ1-2; 8 bases are a match to TRBD1. CDR1 LNHNV and CDR2 YYDKDF come from the germline V gene (reference sequence). The V segment lost 3 bases and the J segment 6 bases; nucleotides outside the gene matches: 6. The CDR3 spans 14 residues. The CDR3 bases are TGTGCCACCAGCAGCCGCAGGGGGCCGAATGGCTACACCTTC. Residues: CATSSRRGPNGYTF.

This clonotype has more than one count but fewer than ten. This chain links TRBV20-1 with TRBJ1-1; tentative D call: TRBD1 (5 bases). The V and J ends lost 6 bases and 5 bases respectively, with 13 bases between them. The germline V gene has CDR1 DFQATT and CDR2 SNEGSKA (reference sequence). This CDR3 has 12 residues. The CDR3 region has the DNA TGCAGTGCCAAGACGGGACCAACTGAAGCTTTCTTT. This codes for CSAKTGPTEAFF.

The chain joins TRBV19 to TRBJ2-7; 9 bases line up with TRBD1. With V trimmed by 10 bases and J by 7 bases, 14 bases remained unmatched. The CDR3 has 14 amino acids. Germline V gene lookup returns CDR1 LNHDA and CDR2 SQIVND (reference sequence). CDR3 nucleotides: TGTGCCACGACAGGGGGTCCTCTCTTTCGGGAGCAGTACTTC. Translated, it gives CATTGGPLFREQYF.

The rearrangement joins TRBV4-3 to TRBJ2-7; the match to TRBD2 covers 8 bases. After removal of 0 bases from V and 1 base from J, the junction contained 8 bases not matched to a gene. Germline V gene sequence: CDR1 LGHNA, CDR2 YSLEER. This CDR3 has 17 residues. CDR3 protein: CASSQDIGTRSSYEQYF. The CDR3 nucleotides are TGCGCCAGCAGCCAAGATATCGGGACTAGAAGTTCCTACGAGCAGTACTTC.

This clonotype has a handful of counts. V is TRBV7-3 and J is TRBJ1-1; 8 bases line up with TRBD1. This CDR3 is built from 13 residues. V dropped 5 bases and J dropped 8; count of bases not matched to a gene: 7. CDR1 and CDR2 (germline): SGHTA, FQGTGA. CDR3 nucleotides: TGTGCCAGCAGCCCCCAGACAGGGGTAGAAGCTTTCTTT. Its protein is CASSPQTGVEAFF. Complete variable domain (other parts from reference TRBV7-3 and TRBJ1-1): GAGVSQTPSNKVTEKGKYVELRCDPISGHTALYWYRQSLGQGPEFLIYFQGTGAADDSGLPNDRFFAVRPEGSVSTLKIQRTERGDSAVYLCASSPQTGVEAFFGQGTRLTVV.

V usage is TRBV10-2 and J usage is TRBJ1-1; weak D call: TRBD1 (5 bases). The CDR3 loop spans 14 amino acids. Trimming removed 6 bases from V and 2 bases from J, with 13 bases in between. Germline V gene data show CDR1 as WSHSY and CDR2 as SAAADI. This CDR3 reads CASRWTGGNTEAFF. The CDR3 nucleotides are TGCGCCAGCAGATGGACGGGGGGAAACACTGAAGCTTTCTTT.

DNA for the CDR3: TGCAGTGTCCGGGGCGACGCTCCGGGCGGACCGAACACCGGGGAGCTGTTTTTT. Translation: CSVRGDAPGGPNTGELFF. The chain joins TRBV20-1 to TRBJ2-2; D is perhaps TRBD1 or TRBD2 (5 bases each). Looked up from germline, CDR1 is DFQATT and CDR2 is SNEGSKA (reference sequence). This CDR3 is built from 18 residues. V lost 7 bases and J 0 bases, leaving 24 bases between the germline ends.

This clonotype was seen repeatedly, ten times or more. The V and J genes are TRBV4-1 and TRBJ2-7, with D maybe TRBD1 (5 bases). The V end was cut by 1 base, the J end by 7 bases, with 17 bases between. The CDR3 extends over 15 amino acids. Looked up from germline, CDR1 is MGHRA and CDR2 is YSYEKL. CDR3 in DNA: TGCGCCAGCAGCCAAGTGGTTTCAGGGTATGAAGAGCAGTACGTC. It codes for CASSQVVSGYEEQYV.

This clonotype has just a few counts. The J gene is TRBJ2-1, the V gene TRBV19; 7 bases are a match to TRBD1. Germline trimming cut 4 bases from V and 0 bases from J; bases unmatched to any gene: 3. The CDR3 is 15 residues long. CDR1 LNHDA and CDR2 SQIVND come from the germline V gene (reference sequence). The CDR3 spells CASSKQGYSYNEQFF. In DNA form, the CDR3 reads TGTGCCAGTAGTAAACAGGGGTACTCCTACAATGAGCAGTTCTTC.

In its sample, this clonotype was seen a few times. The genes are TRBV7-9 and TRBJ2-2; D is unclear. V was pared by 5 bases and J by 7 bases, with 14 bases between. The CDR3 spans 14 residues. Germline values: CDR1 SEHNR, CDR2 FQNEAQ (reference sequence). CDR3 residues: CASSHKPGGGELFF. In nucleotides, the CDR3 is TGTGCCAGCAGCCATAAACCCGGCGGCGGGGAGCTGTTTTTT. The whole variable domain, filled in from reference TRBV7-9 and TRBJ2-2, reads DTGVSQNPRHKITKRGQNVTFRCDPISEHNRLYWYRQTLGQGPEFLTYFQNEAQLEKSRLLSDRFSAERPKGSFSTLEIQRTEQGDSAMYLCASSHKPGGGELFFGEGSRLTVL.

This clonotype was seen only a few times. This sequence joins TRBV12-3 or TRBV12-4 and TRBJ2-3; 11 bases are a match to TRBD2. The CDR3 length is 16 residues. Trimming cost V 4 bases and J 3 bases; bases outside gene matches: 6. The CDR3 sequence is CASSSLAGGRTDTQYF. DNA for the CDR3: TGTGCCAGCAGTTCCTTAGCGGGGGGGCGGACAGATACGCAGTATTTT.

This clonotype was seen more than once but under ten times. J is TRBJ1-1 and V is TRBV14; D perhaps matches TRBD1 (6 bases). The germline V gene encodes CDR1 SGHDN and CDR2 FVKESK. The CDR3 is 16 residues long. The ends were cut back, 4 bases at V and 7 bases at J, with 22 bases in the middle. CDR3 loop: CASSLRRQGWVGEAFF. The DNA for the CDR3 is TGTGCCAGCAGCCTACGGCGCCAGGGGTGGGTTGGTGAAGCTTTCTTT. Supplemented by reference TRBV14 and TRBJ1-1, the full variable domain reads EAGVTQFPSHSVIEKGQTVTLRCDPISGHDNLYWYRRVMGKEIKFLLHFVKESKQDESGMPNNRFLAERTGGTYSTLKVQPAELEDSGVYFCASSLRRQGWVGEAFFGQGTRLTVV.

The chain couples TRBV28 to TRBJ2-7; tentative D call: TRBD1 (5 bases). Germline loops: CDR1 MDHEN, CDR2 SYDVKM. Between the trimmed V and J ends, which lost 8 bases and 5 bases, there was a span of 19 bases. CDR3 length equals 14 residues. The CDR3 reads CASLPRDSIHEQYV. The CDR3 DNA follows: TGTGCCAGCCTACCTAGAGACAGCATCCACGAGCAGTACGTC.

The table lists this clonotype with many counts. J is TRBJ2-3 and V is TRBV6-1, with 10 bases identical to TRBD2. Germline CDR1 is MNHNS and CDR2 is SASEGT. The junction had 4 bases not matched to a gene; V was cut back by 5 bases and J by 2 bases. The CDR3 runs to 15 residues. The CDR3 here is CASSKLAGYTDTQYF. The CDR3 DNA is TGTGCCAGCAGTAAACTAGCGGGGTACACAGATACGCAGTATTTT.

The CDR3: CASSRDWGTGELFF. As DNA, the CDR3 is TGTGCCAGCAGCAGGGATTGGGGCACCGGGGAGCTGTTTTTT. The chain employs TRBV5-4 and TRBJ2-2, with D unclear. The germline V gene has CDR1 SGHNT and CDR2 YYREEE (reference sequence). This CDR3 has 14 amino acids. V was shortened by 4 bases and J by 4 bases, with 11 bases between the two germline ends.

The gene calls are TRBV21-1 and TRBJ1-6; the table's TRBD1 call for D was not verified on the DNA. TRBV21-1 is an annotated pseudogene. This CDR3 spans 19 amino acids. CDR3 sequence reads: CASSKAGTSPSSPNSPLHF. The CDR3 region has the DNA TGTGCCAGCAGCAAAGCAGGGACATCCCCTTCTTCTCCAAATTCACCCCTCCACTTT.

V gene TRBV10-3 combines with J gene TRBJ1-4, with TRBD1 as a possible D gene (5 bases). Trimming shortened V by 3 bases and J by 8 bases, and 10 bases separated the two germline ends. The CDR3 loop spans 13 amino acids. Germline-derived CDR1 and CDR2 are ENHRY and SYGVKD. This chain's CDR3 is CAISEWGGEKLFF. The CDR3 nucleotides are TGTGCCATCAGTGAATGGGGCGGAGAAAAACTGTTTTTT.

This clonotype was detected a few times. The chain carries TRBV11-1 and TRBJ2-3; possible D gene TRBD1, 5 bases. Germline CDR1 is SGHAT and CDR2 is FQDESV (reference sequence). CDR3 length: 18 amino acids. With 2 bases removed from V and 2 bases from J, the gap between germline ends came to 20 bases. DNA for the CDR3: TGTGCCAGCAGCTTACGCAGGGTCCTTTCGAACCTCACAGATACGCAGTATTTT. This sequence encodes CASSLRRVLSNLTDTQYF.

The chain recombines TRBV4-2 with TRBJ1-5; D remains unclear. The CDR3 is 13 residues long. Germline values: CDR1 LGHNA, CDR2 YNFKEQ. Trimming took off 0 bases at V and 1 base at J, with 1 base between the two ends. CDR3 loop: CASSQESNQPQHF. The CDR3 nucleotides read TGTGCCAGCAGCCAAGAGAGCAATCAGCCCCAGCATTTT.